This T cell receptor (beta chain) was sequenced for a study of T cells after yellow fever vaccination. The study, taken as a whole, reports: Post-booster samples contained most primary-vaccination clones (approximately 97% CD4, almost 90% CD8). The study noted that FACS-sorted repertoires could contain abundant clonotypes contaminating from the bulk population.

The V gene's germline CDR1 is SGHRS and CDR2 YFSETQ. V was pared by 5 bases and J by 1 base, with 5 bases of the junction left unmatched. The CDR3 consists of 14 residues. There are a few counts of this clonotype. The target antigen is unknown. UMIs and a universal primer site were added when TCR cDNA was made by 5'RACE template switching. TCRdb processed the 5' RACE reads anew with MiXCR; each CDR3 protein has one entry. The sample holds 300,000 to 400,000 distinct CDR3 sequences, 6.2% seen once. The source is a young man who received the YFV17D yellow fever vaccine. The rearrangement joins TRBV5-1 to TRBJ2-5, with TRBD1 matching 7 bases. Material: PBMCs, obtained 5 days after the yellow fever booster vaccination. CDR3 in DNA: TGCGCCAGCAGTGAACAGGGGATCCAAGAGACCCAGTACTTC. This sequence encodes CASSEQGIQETQYF.